A single T cell receptor (beta chain) is shown here with its context. No antigen is known for it. The data derive from a study of CD8 T cells in Susac syndrome. V lost 5 bases and J 1 base, leaving 8 bases between the germline ends. The CDR3 sequence is 13 residues long. The germline CDR1 and CDR2 sequences are SGHAT and FQNNGV. Sequencing of TCR beta was performed on blood CD8+ T cells and on blood CD4+ T cells. Negative isolation was applied to CD8+ and CD4+ T cells, and FACS enrichment was applied to TEMRA cells. Study conclusions and caveats: The study's TCR sequencing and HLA analysis covered a relatively small number of individuals, and the study acknowledged this.

cDNA came from about 0.46 to 1 ug RNA primed by random hexamers. Coverage of TCR beta CDR3 amplification by immunoSEQ multiplex PCR extended to 54 Vbeta and 13 Jbeta. TCRdb re-called the immunoSEQ multiplex PCR reads through MiXCR, storing one row per CDR3 protein. Among 150,000 to 160,000 distinct CDR3 sequences listed, roughly 96% were seen once. The genes are TRBV11-2 and TRBJ1-1; D is perhaps TRBD1 (6 bases). The sample comprised CD4+ T cells from PBMCs. The sequence was obtained from a human donor with Susac syndrome. The CDR3 bases are TGTGCCAGCAGCACGGGGGCGAACACTGAAGCTTTCTTT. It translates to CASSTGANTEAFF.